This T cell receptor beta chain was recorded in a study of cytomegalovirus exposure and HLA in healthy donors. The V gene end was trimmed by 5 bases and the J gene end by 2 bases; junction bases not matched to a gene: 6. The CDR3 consists of 18 residues. In germline, CDR1 is SSHAT, CDR2 FNYEAQ (reference sequence). PCR amplification relied on 60 Vbeta primers (plus 13 Jbeta primers). Sequenced by immunoSEQ multiplex PCR; TCRdb stores in-frame clones only, minus some. The sample gives tens of thousands of clones, roughly 79% of which show up once; around 21% is in the top ten. Sequencing was performed on PBMCs. The sequence came from a woman in her forties in good health and CMV-seropositive. The gene calls are TRBV7-7 and TRBJ2-2, with 15 bases that match TRBD2. CDR3 sequence: CASSPRGLAGGNTGELFF. CDR3 bases: TGTGCCAGCAGCCCAAGGGGACTAGCGGGGGGTAACACCGGGGAGCTGTTTTTT.